This record covers a single TCR beta chain. The antigen is unknown. As for time point: week 11, during vaccination. The content of each vaccine dose was 300 ug of mutant IDH1 20-mer peptide, and topical imiquimod accompanied it. The CDR3 has 14 residues. V shed 1 base and J shed 10 bases, with 14 bases lying between them. Germline loops: CDR1 SGHAT, CDR2 FQNNGV. This record comes from a study of a mutant IDH1 vaccine in newly diagnosed glioma. The assay was immunoSEQ multiplex PCR, and TCRdb's table has in-frame clones only and misses some. The data contain about 40,000 clones, 80% to 85% of them singletons.

The receptor was isolated from a man between 40 and 49 years old with glioma. The rearrangement uses TRBV11-2 and TRBJ2-1; D is unresolved. Here the sequenced sample was PBMCs, taken from a glioma patient whose treatment included an IDH1 peptide vaccine. The CDR3: CASSLGPSSREQFF. The CDR3 DNA sequence: TGTGCCAGCAGCTTAGGACCGAGCTCCAGGGAGCAGTTCTTC.